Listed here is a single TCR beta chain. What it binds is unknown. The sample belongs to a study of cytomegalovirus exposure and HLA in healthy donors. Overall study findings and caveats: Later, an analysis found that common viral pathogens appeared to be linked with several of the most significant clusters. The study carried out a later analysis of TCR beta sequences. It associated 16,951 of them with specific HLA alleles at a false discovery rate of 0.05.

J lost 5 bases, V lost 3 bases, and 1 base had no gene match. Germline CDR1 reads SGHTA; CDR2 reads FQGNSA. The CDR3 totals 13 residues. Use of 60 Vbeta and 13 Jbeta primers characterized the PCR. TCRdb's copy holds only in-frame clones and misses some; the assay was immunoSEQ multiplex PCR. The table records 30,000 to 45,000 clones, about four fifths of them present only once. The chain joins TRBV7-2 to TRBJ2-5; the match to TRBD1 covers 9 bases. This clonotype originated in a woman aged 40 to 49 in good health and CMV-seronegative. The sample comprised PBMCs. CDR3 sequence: CASSFGQGETQYF. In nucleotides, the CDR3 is TGTGCCAGCAGCTTCGGACAGGGGGAGACCCAGTACTTC. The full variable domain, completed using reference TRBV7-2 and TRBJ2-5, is GAGVSQSPSNKVTEKGKDVELRCDPISGHTALYWYRQSLGQGLEFLIYFQGNSAPDKSGLPSDRFSAERTGGSVSTLTIQRTQQEDSAVYLCASSFGQGETQYFGPGTRLLVL.